Presented here are 9 T cell receptor beta chains from one specimen sequenced in a study of blood T cell repertoires in COVID-19. Produced via immunoSEQ multiplex PCR; TCRdb's table is partial and in-frame only. The table records about 310,000 clones, roughly 90% of them present only once. Specimen: peripheral blood. These receptors were taken from a woman in her twenties or thirties with COVID-19, enrolled during active disease.

V and J are TRBV29-1 and TRBJ2-1, with 7 nucleotides matching TRBD1. The germline gives CDR1 SQVTM, CDR2 ANQGSEA. The CDR3 is 12 amino acids. V shed 7 bases, J shed 6 bases, and the junction held 6 bases outside the gene matches. The CDR3 region has the DNA TGCAGCGCATATGACAGGGTCAATGAGCAGTTCTTC. Its protein product is CSAYDRVNEQFF.

There are a few counts of this clone. The rearrangement uses TRBV28 and TRBJ2-7, with 7 bases aligning to TRBD2. CDR3 length: 15 residues. V shed 3 bases and J 7 bases; nucleotides not matched to a gene: 12. Germline assignment: CDR1 MDHEN and CDR2 SYDVKM. CDR3 in DNA: TGTGCCAGCAGTTTGGAGCTAGCGGTACTCAGGGAGCAGTACTTC. As protein: CASSLELAVLREQYF. The entire variable domain, with the rest obtained from reference TRBV28 and TRBJ2-7, is as follows: DVKVTQSSRYLVKRTGEKVFLECVQDMDHENMFWYRQDPGLGLRLIYFSYDVKMKEKGDIPEGYSVSREKKERFSLILESASTNQTSMYLCASSLELAVLREQYFGPGTRLTVT.

The rearrangement links TRBV19 to TRBJ1-1; weak D call: TRBD1 (5 bases). The CDR3 is 14 amino acids. Germline values: CDR1 LNHDA, CDR2 SQIVND (reference sequence). V was clipped by 3 bases and J by 4 bases, with 12 bases between them. The CDR3 loop reads CASSIGGGFTEAFF. The CDR3 nucleotides are TGTGCCAGTAGTATCGGGGGAGGTTTCACTGAAGCTTTCTTT.

The chain links TRBV25-1 to TRBJ1-4, with D possibly matching TRBD1 (6 bases). The CDR3 sequence is 11 residues long. Germline V gene sequence: CDR1 MGHDK, CDR2 SYGVNS. Trimming took 5 bases from V and 11 from J, leaving 9 bases between them. CDR3 region: CASSKRGKLFF. The CDR3 region has the DNA TGTGCCAGCAGTAAGAGGGGGAAACTGTTTTTT.

V gene TRBV5-6 combines with J gene TRBJ2-5; TRBD2 matches 7 bases. The germline V gene encodes CDR1 SGHDT and CDR2 YYEEEE. J gave up 1 base and V 0 bases, and 3 bases lay outside the gene matches. This CDR3 has 15 amino acids. CDR3 in amino acids: CASSLVASGQETQYF. CDR3 nucleotides: TGTGCCAGCAGCTTGGTGGCTAGCGGCCAAGAGACCCAGTACTTC.

V is TRBV12-3 or TRBV12-4 and J is TRBJ2-2; no clear D gene. The CDR3 loop spans 12 amino acids. V was clipped by 4 bases and J by 5 bases, with 5 bases between them. The CDR3 DNA is TGTGCCAGCAGTTCGAGTACCGGGGAGCTGTTTTTT. The encoded protein is CASSSSTGELFF.

J is TRBJ1-2 and V is TRBV2; the match to TRBD1 covers 7 bases. Trimming removed 0 bases from V and 3 bases from J; junction bases left unmatched: 4. There are 15 residues in the CDR3. CDR1 is SNHLY, CDR2 FYNNEI, per germline. The CDR3 loop reads CASSEATGWDYGYTF. The CDR3 coding sequence is TGTGCCAGCAGTGAAGCGACAGGGTGGGACTATGGCTACACCTTC. Variable domain in full (rest from reference TRBV2 and TRBJ1-2): EPEVTQTPSHQVTQMGQEVILRCVPISNHLYFYWYRQILGQKVEFLVSFYNNEISEKSEIFDDQFSVERPDGSNFTLKIRSTKLEDSAMYFCASSEATGWDYGYTFGSGTRLTVV.

The chain joins TRBV10-3 to TRBJ2-2, with 8 bases matching TRBD1. V gave up 6 bases and J gave up 1 base; unmatched junction bases: 4. Germline V gene sequence: CDR1 ENHRY, CDR2 SYGVKD. The CDR3 length is 15 residues. CDR3 sequence (DNA): TGTGCCATCAGGACCGGGACAGGGAACACCGGGGAGCTGTTTTTT. Protein product: CAIRTGTGNTGELFF.

The chain is built from TRBV19 and TRBJ1-3; tentative D call: TRBD1 (5 bases). Germline CDR1 reads LNHDA; CDR2 reads SQIVND (reference sequence). This CDR3 has 12 amino acids. The V end was cut by 11 bases, the J end by 4 bases, with 12 bases between. The CDR3 protein is CAVGAGGNTIYF. CDR3 DNA: TGTGCCGTTGGGGCAGGAGGAAACACCATATATTTT.